Given below is one T cell receptor beta chain in context. CDR1 is MNHEY, CDR2 SMNVEV, per germline (reference sequence). The CDR3 loop spans 14 amino acids. V was shortened by 1 base and J by 3 bases, with 10 bases between the two germline ends. This entry is derived from a study of T cell responses to AZD1222 COVID-19 vaccine. TCRdb keeps only in-frame clones here, not all; method: immunoSEQ multiplex PCR. The sample yields tens of thousands of clones, about 88% seen once. The chain couples TRBV27 to TRBJ2-7; no definite D call. Sequences were derived from peripheral blood, sampled on day 0 of AZD1222 vaccination. This clonotype was obtained from an adult in good health. The CDR3 nucleotides are TGTGCCAGCAGTTTATACCGGGCCTACTACGAGCAGTACTTC. It specifies CASSLYRAYYEQYF.